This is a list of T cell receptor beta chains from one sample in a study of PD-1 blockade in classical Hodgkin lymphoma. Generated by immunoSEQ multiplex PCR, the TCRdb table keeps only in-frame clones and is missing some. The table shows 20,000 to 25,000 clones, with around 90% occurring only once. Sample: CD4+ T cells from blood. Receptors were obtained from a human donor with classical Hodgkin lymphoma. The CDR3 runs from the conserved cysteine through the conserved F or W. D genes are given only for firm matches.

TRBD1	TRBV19	CASAGQGSYEQYF
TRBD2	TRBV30	CAWSVRLADEQFF
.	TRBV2	CASSAPYGRSTNTGELFF
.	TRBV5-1	CASSLEAGSTDTQYF
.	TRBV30	CAWSRGGDTEAFF
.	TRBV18	CASSPKGRNQPQHF
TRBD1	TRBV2	CASSASPGQGPYEQYF
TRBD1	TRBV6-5	CASSPGTVQETQYF
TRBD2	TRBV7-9	CASSSRIAGAREQYF
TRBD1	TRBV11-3	CASSLAGGDTEAFF
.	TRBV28	CASSLGFLAFF
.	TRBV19	CASSIPRSLDEQFF
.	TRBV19	CASSIQRYTEAFF
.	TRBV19	CASSPREAGRETQYF
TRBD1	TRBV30	CAFEGDRDYEQYF
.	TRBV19	CATSSGFMNTEAFF
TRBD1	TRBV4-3	CASSQERTGGEKLFF
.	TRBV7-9	CASSFTWGYTF
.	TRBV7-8	CASSSTRYEQYF
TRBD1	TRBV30	CAWDTGTAHYEQYF
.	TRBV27	CARPPLDGQGDEAFF
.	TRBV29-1	CSVVRDNRNYGYTF
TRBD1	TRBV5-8	CASSLDSGQLAKNIQYF
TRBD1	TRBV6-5	CASSYGQGGGYTF
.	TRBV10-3	CAITAGATDTQYF
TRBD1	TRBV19	CASSIRTGFIGYTF
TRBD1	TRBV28	CASSLPTGGYSPLHF
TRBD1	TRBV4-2	CASSQVLSGGAFTGANVLTF
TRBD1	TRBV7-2	CASSFRGQNTGELFF
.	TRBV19	CASSGSANTGELFF
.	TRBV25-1	CASRPGTPISGNTIYF
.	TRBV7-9	CARGRGVLPYEQYF
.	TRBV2	CASRLGGNLNQPQHF
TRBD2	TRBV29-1	CSVDMGLAGSLTQYF
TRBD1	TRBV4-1	CASSQGSPGQGLYEQYF
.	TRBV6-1	CASHTRDAGPDTQYF
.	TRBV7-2	CASRLTGATYEQYF
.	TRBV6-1	CASRASASGGYTF
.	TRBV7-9	CASSQQANYGYTF
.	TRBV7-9	CASSLDIDTGELFF